This entry lists 10 T cell receptor beta chains sequenced from one sample in a study of T cell clonotyping in hematopoietic cell transplantation. The table came from immunoSEQ multiplex PCR; TCRdb's copy has only in-frame clones and leaves some out. The sample contains about 27,000 clones, 70% to 75% of which appear only once. The time point was: recipient sample about 28 days before transplant, after cytoreduction. Specimen: peripheral blood mononuclear cells, collected before stem cell transplant. The receptors originated from a man aged 50 to 59 with myelodysplastic syndrome. Some clones in this sample may be carry-over from other donors' samples.

The chain recombines TRBV10-2 with TRBJ2-7; 7 bases fit TRBD1. Germline V CDR1 and CDR2: WSHSY, SAAADI. V gave up 8 bases and J gave up 2 bases; unmatched junction bases: 6. The CDR3 is made up of 13 amino acids. CDR3 in amino acids: CASGTAFTYEQYF. The CDR3 DNA sequence: TGCGCCAGCGGGACAGCGTTTACCTACGAGCAGTACTTC.

The chain uses TRBV28 and TRBJ1-1; the D is unclear. V lost 10 bases, J lost 8 bases, and 20 bases lay in between. This CDR3 comprises 13 residues. Germline CDR1 is MDHEN and CDR2 is SYDVKM. CDR3 amino acids: CATIDGPTSEAFF. In DNA form, the CDR3 reads TGTGCCACCATCGACGGGCCTACAAGCGAAGCTTTCTTT.

This clone has only a few counts. The V gene is TRBV28, the J gene TRBJ2-7; TRBD1 agrees at 12 bases. V lost 4 bases to trimming and J lost 7 bases; unmatched junction nucleotides: 14. The CDR3 consists of 17 residues. Looked up from germline, CDR1 is MDHEN and CDR2 is SYDVKM. The CDR3 sequence is CASSSTGPGQGAGEQYF. As DNA, the CDR3 is TGTGCCAGCAGTTCGACAGGACCGGGACAGGGGGCCGGGGAGCAGTACTTC. Full variable domain (rest looked up from reference TRBV28 and TRBJ2-7): DVKVTQSSRYLVKRTGEKVFLECVQDMDHENMFWYRQDPGLGLRLIYFSYDVKMKEKGDIPEGYSVSREKKERFSLILESASTNQTSMYLCASSSTGPGQGAGEQYFGPGTRLTVT.

The chain links TRBV19 to TRBJ2-7; perhaps TRBD1 as D (5 bases). This CDR3 is built from 13 residues. Germline-derived CDR1 and CDR2 are LNHDA and SQIVND (reference sequence). The ends were cut back, 4 bases at V and 5 bases at J, with 12 bases in the middle. CDR3 protein: CASSTQGNDEQYF. Here the CDR3 DNA reads TGTGCCAGTAGTACTCAGGGTAACGACGAGCAGTACTTC.

This chain connects TRBV28 to TRBJ2-7, with unresolved D. The CDR3 has 11 residues. Germline CDR1 reads MDHEN; CDR2 reads SYDVKM. As DNA, the CDR3 is TGTGCAAGTGGGGTTTCCTACGAGCAGTACTTC. It is translated as CASGVSYEQYF.

The chain uses TRBV7-3 and TRBJ2-5; possibly TRBD2 for D (5 bases). This CDR3 region has 13 residues. V lost 6 bases, J lost 5 bases, and 13 bases lay in between. CDR1 and CDR2 (germline): SGHTA, FQGTGA. The CDR3 sequence is CASSADWRETQYF. CDR3 bases: TGTGCCAGCAGTGCCGACTGGAGGGAGACCCAGTACTTC.

This chain uses TRBV7-6 with TRBJ1-6, with D perhaps TRBD1 (6 bases). The CDR3 runs to 14 residues. The V gene lost 6 bases and the J gene lost 10 bases, with 16 bases spanning the gap. Germline values: CDR1 SGHVS, CDR2 FNYEAQ. As DNA, the CDR3 is TGTGCCAGCAGTCTCCAGGGGCCCCGGTCACCCCTCCACTTT. It is translated as CASSLQGPRSPLHF. The full variable domain, its missing parts supplied by reference TRBV7-6 and TRBJ1-6, is GAGVSQSPRYKVTKRGQDVALRCDPISGHVSLYWYRQALGQGPEFLTYFNYEAQQDKSGLPNDRFSAERPEGSISTLTIQRTEQRDSAMYRCASSLQGPRSPLHFGNGTRLTVT.

The rearrangement links TRBV5-6 to TRBJ1-2, with TRBD1 as a possible D gene (5 bases). With 0 bases removed from V and 2 bases from J, the gap between germline ends came to 8 bases. This CDR3 is 14 amino acids long. Per the germline V gene, CDR1 is SGHDT and CDR2 is YYEEEE. The CDR3 here is CASSLGGQNYGYTF. CDR3 DNA: TGTGCCAGCAGCTTGGGGGGCCAGAACTATGGCTACACCTTC.

This clone was seen a handful of times. The gene calls are TRBV2 and TRBJ2-5, with D perhaps given as TRBD1 or TRBD2 (6 bases each). The end of the DNA fits TRBJ2-7 better, so the J call may be wrong. Looked up from germline, CDR1 is SNHLY and CDR2 is FYNNEI. The CDR3 length is 12 residues. The CDR3 spells CASSQGGHEQYF. In nucleotides, the CDR3 is TGTGCCAGCAGTCAAGGGGGGCACGAGCAGTACTTC.

V usage is TRBV5-1 and J usage is TRBJ2-1, with 8 positions matching TRBD2. Germline V gene data show CDR1 as SGHRS and CDR2 as YFSETQ. The CDR3 contains 16 residues. After removal of 5 bases from V and 2 bases from J, the junction contained 9 bases not matched to a gene. The CDR3 bases are TGCGCCAGCAGACGATGGAGCGGGAGTACCTACAATGAGCAGTTCTTC. It translates to CASRRWSGSTYNEQFF.